This T cell receptor beta chain was found in a study of T cell responses to AZD1222 COVID-19 vaccine. Study overall: Whether given at about 4 or about 12 weeks, second doses were pooled.

Germline values: CDR1 SEHNR, CDR2 FQNEAQ (reference sequence). The V segment lost 5 bases and the J segment 3 bases; nucleotides outside the gene matches: 12. The CDR3 contains 16 residues. Study outcomes and limitations: Possibly, clonal diversity was underestimated; donors were largely white British and included more females. Repertoire samples came only from after the peak T cell response.

For this clone: What it binds is not known.

Here immunoSEQ multiplex PCR was the method, and the copy in TCRdb shows in-frame clones only, minus some. The sample holds approximately 110,000 clones, 65% to 90% seen once. This chain links TRBV7-9 with TRBJ2-7; 8 bases agree with TRBD1. This specimen consisted of peripheral blood, obtained on day 0 of AZD1222 vaccination. This sequence was found in an adult in good health. CDR3 coding DNA: TGTGCCAGCAGCACCACAGGGGGTACGTCCCGCTACGAGCAGTACTTC. It specifies CASSTTGGTSRYEQYF.